These 7 T cell receptor beta chains were all obtained from the same sample, sequenced in a study of regulatory T cells in long-lasting Graves disease. Library construction for TCR beta used iRepertoire HTBI primers and Arm-PCR of CDR3 regions. TCRdb processed the multiplex PCR reads anew with MiXCR; each CDR3 protein has one entry. The sample carries 390,000 or so distinct CDR3 sequences, more than 20% recorded once. The time point here: persistent/refractory GD, antithyroid drugs over 5 years with positive TRAb. PBMC-extracted RNA yielded the TCR library. The sample here was peripheral blood mononuclear cells (PBMCs), taken when the disease was refractory, from a patient treated with antithyroid drugs. These receptor sequences come from a woman in her 40s with Graves disease.

The chain couples TRBV5-6 to TRBJ2-7, with TRBD2 matching over 7 bases. The length of the CDR3 is 15 residues. The V segment lost 4 bases and the J segment 6 bases; nucleotides outside the gene matches: 13. Germline V gene sequence: CDR1 SGHDT, CDR2 YYEEEE. CDR3 DNA sequence: TGTGCCAGCAGCCAATGCGGGGGATTCTTCTGCGAGCAGTACTTC. Amino acids: CASSQCGGFFCEQYF.

This sequence joins TRBV14 and TRBJ2-7; D not resolved. With 1 base removed from V and 5 bases from J, the gap between germline ends came to 18 bases. Per germline, CDR1 SGHDN and CDR2 FVKESK. The CDR3 extends over 16 amino acids. The CDR3 loop reads CASSQVGWERPHEQYF. In DNA form, the CDR3 reads TGTGCCAGCAGCCAAGTGGGGTGGGAAAGACCGCACGAGCAGTACTTC.

At least ten counts were recorded for this clonotype. The rearrangement joins TRBV20-1 to TRBJ2-7; 9 bases agree with TRBD2. Germline-derived CDR1 and CDR2 are DFQATT and SNEGSKA (reference sequence). The CDR3 runs 13 residues. The V gene end was trimmed by 5 bases and the J gene end by 1 base; junction bases not matched to a gene: 3. The CDR3 sequence is CSASSGASYEQYF. For the CDR3, the DNA is TGCAGTGCTTCTAGCGGGGCATCCTACGAGCAGTACTTC.

This clonotype has at least ten counts. The chain links TRBV7-9 to TRBJ2-7; tentative D call: TRBD1 (6 bases). The CDR3 consists of 13 residues. V was trimmed by 3 bases and J by 2 bases, leaving 8 bases between them. Looked up from germline, CDR1 is SEHNR and CDR2 is FQNEAQ (reference sequence). The CDR3 loop reads CASSLGHPYEQYF. Here the CDR3 DNA reads TGTGCCAGCAGCTTGGGACACCCCTACGAGCAGTACTTC.

The rearrangement uses TRBV14 and TRBJ1-3; perhaps TRBD1 as D (5 bases). CDR3 length: 16 amino acids. The V and J ends lost 2 bases and 4 bases respectively, with 15 bases between them. Germline assignment: CDR1 SGHDN and CDR2 FVKESK. The CDR3 sequence is CASSQSQTGVGNTIYF. CDR3 DNA: TGTGCCAGCAGCCAATCGCAAACAGGCGTCGGAAACACCATATATTTT.

This clonotype was recorded a few times. The rearrangement uses TRBV9 and TRBJ1-1; D is unclear. Trimming pared 4 bases from V and 3 bases from J, leaving 16 bases between. Germline-derived CDR1 and CDR2 are SGDLS and YYNGEE. The CDR3 is made up of 15 amino acids. The CDR3 DNA is TGTGCCAGCAGCCCCCTCTCAGCTAGGGACACTGAAGCTTTCTTT. Translating it yields CASSPLSARDTEAFF.

DNA of the CDR3: TGTGCCACCAGTGATTACGGGCAGCAGTTCTTC. This translates into CATSDYGQQFF. The chain couples TRBV24-1 to TRBJ2-1, with D uncertain. Germline-derived CDR1 and CDR2 are KGHDR and SFDVKD. V was clipped by 2 bases and J by 11 bases, with 6 bases between them. The CDR3 spans 11 residues.